One sample yielded the 21 T cell receptor beta chains listed below, sequenced in a study of shared clonotypes between healthy human individuals. Clones were read by immunoSEQ multiplex PCR, and TCRdb kept only the in-frame ones, dropping some. Among 1,400,000 or so clones listed, just under 99% were seen once. Sequencing was carried out using naive CD4+ T cells sorted from blood. Regarding subset: CD45RA+ positively selected. All receptors derive from a man aged 30 to 45 in good health.

This rearrangement joins TRBV7-9 to TRBJ1-4, with 7 bases matching TRBD1. The CDR3 covers 15 residues. V gave up 5 bases and J gave up 4 bases; unmatched junction bases: 7. From germline, CDR1 is SEHNR and CDR2 FQNEAQ (reference sequence). CDR3 region: CASSPPGQSNEKLFF. DNA of the CDR3: TGTGCCAGCAGCCCGCCGGGACAGAGTAATGAAAAACTGTTTTTT.

Notes on this clone: Additional DNA sequences in this sample encode the identical CDR3. The chain joins TRBV15 to TRBJ1-1; a weak D match, TRBD1 (5 bases). Looked up from germline, CDR1 is LNHNV and CDR2 is YYDKDF (reference sequence). V was pared by 1 base and J by 3 bases, with 9 bases between. CDR3 length equals 14 residues. The CDR3 coding sequence is TGTGCCACCAGCAGAGGCCGGGGGGACACTGAAGCTTTCTTT. Its protein product is CATSRGRGDTEAFF.

The chain links TRBV5-1 to TRBJ2-7; 10 bases are a match to TRBD2. This CDR3 is 20 amino acids long. Trimming removed 4 bases from V and 3 bases from J; junction bases left unmatched: 22. Germline values: CDR1 SGHRS, CDR2 YFSETQ. CDR3 DNA sequence: TGCGCCAGCAGCGCCGGATTGGGGCTAGCGGGAGCCCAAGGAGTCTACGAGCAGTACTTC. Protein product: CASSAGLGLAGAQGVYEQYF. The variable domain in full, with the rest retrieved from reference TRBV5-1 and TRBJ2-7, is KAGVTQTPRYLIKTRGQQVTLSCSPISGHRSVSWYQQTPGQGLQFLFEYFSETQRNKGNFPGRFSGRQFSNSRSEMNVSTLELGDSALYLCASSAGLGLAGAQGVYEQYFGPGTRLTVT.

V and J are TRBV7-9 and TRBJ2-7; 8 bases are a match to TRBD2. The V segment lost 4 bases and the J segment 4 bases; nucleotides outside the gene matches: 6. Germline V gives CDR1 SEHNR, CDR2 FQNEAQ (reference sequence). CDR3 length: 14 amino acids. CDR3: CASSSAGARYEQYF. CDR3 coding DNA: TGTGCCAGCAGCTCAGCGGGAGCTCGGTACGAGCAGTACTTC.

The J gene is TRBJ2-1, the V gene TRBV9; possibly TRBD2 for D (6 bases). Trimming pared 3 bases from V and 2 bases from J, leaving 12 bases between. Germline-derived CDR1 and CDR2 are SGDLS and YYNGEE. The CDR3 is 15 amino acids. The CDR3 loop reads CASSADWRAYNEQFF. The CDR3, as DNA: TGTGCCAGCAGCGCCGACTGGAGGGCCTACAATGAGCAGTTCTTC.

V usage is TRBV5-6 and J usage is TRBJ2-5; the match to TRBD1 covers 11 bases. The J segment lost 4 bases and the V segment lost 4 bases, leaving 6 bases of the junction unmatched. Germline V CDR1 and CDR2: SGHDT, YYEEEE. The CDR3 length is 15 residues. In nucleotides, the CDR3 is TGTGCCAGCAGCCCCCGGGACAGGGGGAGAGAGACCCAGTACTTC. Its translation: CASSPRDRGRETQYF.

Comments on this clone: Other DNA sequences in the same sample also yield this CDR3. CDR3 coding DNA: TGTGCCAGCAGTACCCGACTAGCGGGATCCTACGAGCAGTACTTC. Translating it yields CASSTRLAGSYEQYF. The chain joins TRBV11-2 to TRBJ2-7; the match to TRBD2 covers 11 bases. The CDR3 runs to 15 residues. Trimming took 6 bases from V and 1 from J; bases not matched to a gene: 5. The germline V gene encodes CDR1 SGHAT and CDR2 FQNNGV.

The chain links TRBV18 to TRBJ2-1; 10 nucleotides agree with TRBD2. The CDR3 has 17 residues. CDR1 and CDR2 from the germline V gene are KGHSH and LQKENI. Trimming took 4 bases from V and 3 from J; bases not matched to a gene: 9. The CDR3 loop reads CASSLYTGTSVYNEQFF. CDR3 DNA: TGTGCCAGCTCACTCTACACCGGGACTAGCGTCTACAATGAGCAGTTCTTC.

This chain links TRBV28 with TRBJ2-7, with D possibly called TRBD1 or TRBD2 (5 bases each). V dropped 2 bases and J dropped 5 bases, with 16 bases sitting between them. This CDR3 is built from 15 residues. Germline V gives CDR1 MDHEN, CDR2 SYDVKM. The CDR3 spells CASSLIWGTKNEQYF. The CDR3 DNA follows: TGTGCCAGCAGTTTAATTTGGGGGACGAAGAACGAGCAGTACTTC. Variable domain in full (rest from reference TRBV28 and TRBJ2-7): DVKVTQSSRYLVKRTGEKVFLECVQDMDHENMFWYRQDPGLGLRLIYFSYDVKMKEKGDIPEGYSVSREKKERFSLILESASTNQTSMYLCASSLIWGTKNEQYFGPGTRLTVT.

The chain employs TRBV27 and TRBJ1-2, with a weak D call TRBD1 (6 bases). This CDR3 region has 12 residues. V was cut by 5 bases and J by 8 bases, with 12 bases left in between. Germline lookup yields CDR1 MNHEY and CDR2 SMNVEV (reference sequence). The CDR3 protein is CASSPPRGGYTF. The CDR3 DNA follows: TGTGCCAGCAGTCCCCCCAGGGGAGGCTACACCTTC.

V and J are TRBV9 and TRBJ2-3, with D unclear. V lost 0 bases and J 2 bases, leaving 10 bases between the germline ends. The CDR3 spans 15 residues. From germline, CDR1 is SGDLS and CDR2 YYNGEE. The CDR3 region is CASSVAVLLTDTQYF. The CDR3, as DNA: TGTGCCAGCAGCGTAGCGGTACTACTCACAGATACGCAGTATTTT.

This chain connects TRBV5-8 to TRBJ2-7, with 8 bases matching TRBD2. J was trimmed by 2 bases and V by 3 bases; bases with no gene match: 10. Germline CDR1 SGHTS, CDR2 YDEGEE. This CDR3 region has 16 residues. The CDR3 sequence: CASSSKPPGLAYEQYF. CDR3 bases: TGTGCCAGCAGCTCGAAACCCCCGGGACTAGCCTACGAGCAGTACTTC.

A single count supports this clone. The rearrangement links TRBV19 to TRBJ2-7; D might be TRBD1 (5 bases). The germline gives CDR1 LNHDA, CDR2 SQIVND (reference sequence). The CDR3 runs to 15 residues. Trimming removed 0 bases from V and 6 bases from J, with 15 bases in between. CDR3 DNA sequence: TGTGCCAGTAGTATAGAGCAAACAGGAATGAGCGAGCAGTACTTC. Its protein product is CASSIEQTGMSEQYF.

The rearrangement joins TRBV6-5 to TRBJ1-5; no reliable D call. The CDR3 contains 14 residues. Deletions cut 7 bases from V and 2 bases from J, with 12 bases between. Germline V gene lookup returns CDR1 MNHEY and CDR2 SVGAGI. As DNA, the CDR3 is TGTGCCAGCAAGGGTATGGTGGGCAATCAGCCCCAGCATTTT. Translated, it gives CASKGMVGNQPQHF.

The chain joins TRBV11-2 to TRBJ2-3; TRBD2 matches 13 bases. V shed 5 bases, J shed 9 bases, and the junction held 14 bases outside the gene matches. This CDR3 contains 17 residues. In germline, CDR1 is SGHAT, CDR2 FQNNGV. CDR3 in amino acids: CASSRTTSGRAFNTQYF. CDR3 in DNA: TGTGCCAGCAGCCGGACTACTAGCGGGAGGGCCTTCAACACGCAGTATTTT. Supplemented by reference TRBV11-2 and TRBJ2-3, the full variable domain reads EAGVAQSPRYKIIEKRQSVAFWCNPISGHATLYWYQQILGQGPKLLIQFQNNGVVDDSQLPKDRFSAERLKGVDSTLKIQPAKLEDSAVYLCASSRTTSGRAFNTQYFGPGTRLTVL.

The J gene is TRBJ2-7, the V gene TRBV9; D remains unclear. Germline CDR1 and CDR2: SGDLS and YYNGEE. There are 13 residues in the CDR3. V gave up 1 base and J gave up 5 bases, with 10 bases separating them. The CDR3 protein is CASSVIGSNEQYF. CDR3 DNA sequence: TGTGCCAGCAGCGTAATTGGTAGCAACGAGCAGTACTTC.

The chain is built from TRBV6-4 and TRBJ2-1, with 9 nucleotides matching TRBD2. With 5 bases clipped from V and 9 bases from J, the junction kept 11 bases outside the gene matches. This CDR3 contains 15 residues. The germline gives CDR1 MRHNA, CDR2 SNTAGT. The CDR3 is CASSRRVAGAGEQFF. Written as DNA, the CDR3 is TGTGCCAGCAGTCGACGGGTAGCGGGAGCTGGTGAGCAGTTCTTC.

The chain's CDR3 is CASSMTGPNQPQHF. The CDR3 nucleotides read TGCGCCAGCAGCATGACAGGGCCCAATCAGCCCCAGCATTTT. The chain uses TRBV5-1 and TRBJ1-5; 7 nucleotides agree with TRBD1. The J segment lost 3 bases and the V segment lost 4 bases, leaving 4 bases of the junction unmatched. The germline V gene encodes CDR1 SGHRS and CDR2 YFSETQ. This CDR3 is 14 amino acids long.

The rearrangement joins TRBV14 to TRBJ2-1; D gene ambiguous. Trimming removed 1 base at V and 3 bases at J, with 10 bases between. CDR3 length: 15 amino acids. CDR1 SGHDN and CDR2 FVKESK come from the germline V gene. The CDR3 here is CASSQVKGSYNEQFF. The CDR3, as DNA: TGTGCCAGCAGCCAAGTGAAAGGTAGCTACAATGAGCAGTTCTTC.

V gene TRBV7-3 combines with J gene TRBJ2-3, with 7 bases lining up with TRBD1. The V and J ends lost 4 bases and 5 bases, in that order; junction bases with no gene match: 3. The CDR3 length is 13 residues. Per germline, CDR1 SGHTA and CDR2 FQGTGA. In DNA, the CDR3 is TGTGCCAGCAGCTCGACAGGGCGAGATACGCAGTATTTT. It specifies CASSSTGRDTQYF.

V usage is TRBV7-9 and J usage is TRBJ2-6; 10 bases agree with TRBD1. With V trimmed by 4 bases and J by 0 bases, 9 bases remained unmatched. CDR3 length: 19 residues. Germline V lookup: CDR1 SEHNR, CDR2 FQNEAQ (reference sequence). The CDR3 spells CASSSDRQGALSGANVLTF. In DNA, the CDR3 is TGTGCCAGCAGCTCAGACCGACAGGGGGCCCTCTCTGGGGCCAACGTCCTGACTTTC.